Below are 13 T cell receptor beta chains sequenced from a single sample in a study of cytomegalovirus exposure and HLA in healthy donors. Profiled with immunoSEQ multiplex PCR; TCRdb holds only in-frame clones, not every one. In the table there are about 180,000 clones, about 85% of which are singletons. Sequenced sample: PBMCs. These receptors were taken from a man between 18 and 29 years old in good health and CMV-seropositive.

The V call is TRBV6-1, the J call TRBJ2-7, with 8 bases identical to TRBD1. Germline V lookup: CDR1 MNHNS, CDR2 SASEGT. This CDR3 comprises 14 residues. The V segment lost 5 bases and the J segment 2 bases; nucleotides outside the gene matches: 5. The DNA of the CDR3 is TGTGCCAGCAGTCAGGACAGGGAACCCTACGAGCAGTACTTC. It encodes CASSQDREPYEQYF.

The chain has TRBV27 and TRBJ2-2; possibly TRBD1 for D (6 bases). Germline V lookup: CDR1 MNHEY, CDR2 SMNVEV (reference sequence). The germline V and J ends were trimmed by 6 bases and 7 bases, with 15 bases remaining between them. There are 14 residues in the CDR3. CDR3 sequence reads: CASRLQGGHGELFF. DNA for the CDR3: TGTGCCAGCAGGCTACAGGGTGGGCACGGGGAGCTGTTTTTT.

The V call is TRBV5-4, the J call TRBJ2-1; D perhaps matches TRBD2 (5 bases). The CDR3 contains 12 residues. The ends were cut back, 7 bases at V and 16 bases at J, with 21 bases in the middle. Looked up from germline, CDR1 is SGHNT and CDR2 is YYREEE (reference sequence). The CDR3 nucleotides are TGTGCCAGCGGGGAGACTGCTACTTCGGAATTCTTC. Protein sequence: CASGETATSEFF.

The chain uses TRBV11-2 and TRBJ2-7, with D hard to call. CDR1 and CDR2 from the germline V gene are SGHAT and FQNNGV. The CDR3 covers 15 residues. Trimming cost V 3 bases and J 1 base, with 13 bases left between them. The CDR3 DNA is TGTGCCAGCAGCTTTGGTCGTAGTGTATCCTACGAGCAGTACTTC. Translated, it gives CASSFGRSVSYEQYF. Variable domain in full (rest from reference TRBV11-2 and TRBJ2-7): EAGVAQSPRYKIIEKRQSVAFWCNPISGHATLYWYQQILGQGPKLLIQFQNNGVVDDSQLPKDRFSAERLKGVDSTLKIQPAKLEDSAVYLCASSFGRSVSYEQYFGPGTRLTVT.

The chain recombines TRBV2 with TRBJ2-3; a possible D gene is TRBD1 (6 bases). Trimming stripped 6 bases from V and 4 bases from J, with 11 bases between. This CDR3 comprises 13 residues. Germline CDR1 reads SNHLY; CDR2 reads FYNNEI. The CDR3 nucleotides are TGTGCCAGCAGCAGACAGGCGGCAGATACGCAGTATTTT. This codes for CASSRQAADTQYF.

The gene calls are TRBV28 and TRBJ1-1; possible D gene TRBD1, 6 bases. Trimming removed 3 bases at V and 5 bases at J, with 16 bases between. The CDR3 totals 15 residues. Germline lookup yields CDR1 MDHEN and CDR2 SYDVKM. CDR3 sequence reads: CASSFRGAGWTEAFF. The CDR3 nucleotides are TGTGCCAGCAGTTTCCGGGGGGCAGGGTGGACTGAAGCTTTCTTT.

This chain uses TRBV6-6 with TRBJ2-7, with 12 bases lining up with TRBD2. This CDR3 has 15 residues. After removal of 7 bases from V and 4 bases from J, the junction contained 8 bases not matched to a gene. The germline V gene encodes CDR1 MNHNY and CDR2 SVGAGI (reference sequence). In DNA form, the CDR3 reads TGTGCCAGCATCACGGCCGGGACTAGCGGGTACGAGCAGTACTTC. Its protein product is CASITAGTSGYEQYF.

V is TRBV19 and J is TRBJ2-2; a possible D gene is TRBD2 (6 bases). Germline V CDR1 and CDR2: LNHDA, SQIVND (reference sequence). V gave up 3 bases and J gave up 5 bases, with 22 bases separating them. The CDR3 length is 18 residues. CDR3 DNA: TGTGCCAGTAGTATGGGCGAGTGGCATCCCCGGGGGACCGGGGAGCTGTTTTTT. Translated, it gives CASSMGEWHPRGTGELFF.

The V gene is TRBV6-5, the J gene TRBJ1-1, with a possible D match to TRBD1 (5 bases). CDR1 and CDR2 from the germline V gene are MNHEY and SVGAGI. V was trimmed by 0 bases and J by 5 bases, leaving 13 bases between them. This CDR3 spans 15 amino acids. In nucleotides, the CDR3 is TGTGCCAGCAGTTACTCGCTAGCGGGGCAGACTGAAGCTTTCTTT. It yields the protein CASSYSLAGQTEAFF.

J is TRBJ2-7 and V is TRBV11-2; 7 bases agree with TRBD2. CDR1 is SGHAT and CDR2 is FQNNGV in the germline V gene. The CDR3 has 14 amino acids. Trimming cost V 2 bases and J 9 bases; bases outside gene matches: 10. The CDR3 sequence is CASSLWLAEEGQYF. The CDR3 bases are TGTGCCAGCAGCTTATGGCTAGCGGAAGAGGGGCAGTACTTC.

This CDR3 reads CASSPRQGIYNEQFF. Written as DNA, the CDR3 is TGTGCCAGCAGTCCCCGACAGGGGATTTACAATGAGCAGTTCTTC. The chain uses TRBV28 and TRBJ2-1, with 8 bases that match TRBD1. The J segment lost 4 bases and the V segment lost 5 bases, leaving 7 bases of the junction unmatched. The CDR3 covers 15 residues. Germline V gene sequence: CDR1 MDHEN, CDR2 SYDVKM.

In DNA, the CDR3 is TGTGCCTGGAGTTCCTTCCCGGGACTAGCGGGGGGAGACACAGATACGCAGTATTTT. It is translated as CAWSSFPGLAGGDTDTQYF. This sequence joins TRBV30 and TRBJ2-3; 15 positions match TRBD2. The CDR3 spans 19 residues. V shed 2 bases and J 2 bases; nucleotides not matched to a gene: 11. Germline lookup yields CDR1 GTSNPN and CDR2 SVGIG (reference sequence).

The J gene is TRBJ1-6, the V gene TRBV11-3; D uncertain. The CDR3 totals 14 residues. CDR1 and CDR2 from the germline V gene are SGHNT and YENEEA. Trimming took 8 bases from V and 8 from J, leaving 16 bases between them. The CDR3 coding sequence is TGTGCCAGCCAAGGACCGGCGGGAGATTCACCCCTCCACTTT. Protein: CASQGPAGDSPLHF.